The rows below give T cell receptor beta chains drawn from one sample of a study of cytomegalovirus exposure and HLA in healthy donors. The method was immunoSEQ multiplex PCR; TCRdb's version includes in-frame clones alone and lacks a portion of them. The sample holds about 160,000 clones, 84% seen once. The sequenced sample consisted of PBMCs. The receptors derive from a man aged 25 to 40 in good health and CMV-seronegative. The CDR3 runs from the conserved cysteine through the conserved F or W. A D gene is named only where the DNA matches it firmly. Clone size, where shown, is once, few, many, or a class for clones that have expanded.

CDR3 protein: CASRRGGPGGELFF
CDR3 DNA: TGTGCCAGCAGAAGGGGGGGGCCGGGCGGGGAGCTGTTTTTT
clone size: .
D gene: .
V gene: TRBV27
J gene: TRBJ2-2

CDR3 protein: CASSQQETRGGIF
CDR3 DNA: TGCGCCAGCAGCCAACAGGAGACCCGGGGGGGAATCTTC
clone size: .
D gene: .
V gene: TRBV4-1
J gene: TRBJ1-2

CDR3 protein: CASSQGTGKNTEAFF
CDR3 DNA: TGCGCCAGCAGCCAAGGGACCGGGAAAAACACTGAAGCTTTCTTT
clone size: .
D gene: .
V gene: TRBV4-3
J gene: TRBJ1-1

CDR3 protein: CASSDRGWTEAFF
CDR3 DNA: TGTGCCAGCAGCGACAGGGGGTGGACTGAAGCTTTCTTT
clone size: .
D gene: TRBD1
V gene: TRBV27
J gene: TRBJ1-1

CDR3 protein: CASSPSRGPLEAFF
CDR3 DNA: TGTGCCAGCAGCCCGTCCCGAGGCCCCCTTGAAGCTTTCTTT
clone size: .
D gene: .
V gene: TRBV7-9
J gene: TRBJ1-1

CDR3 protein: CASSLGFRGRGNVEQYF
CDR3 DNA: TGTGCCAGCAGCTTGGGTTTTCGGGGCAGGGGAAATGTCGAGCAGTACTTC
clone size: few
D gene: .
V gene: TRBV5-6
J gene: TRBJ2-7

CDR3 protein: CASSSRGRFYGYTF
CDR3 DNA: TGTGCCAGCAGCAGCCGCGGGCGGTTCTACGGCTACACCTTC
clone size: .
D gene: .
V gene: TRBV7-9
J gene: TRBJ1-2

CDR3 protein: CASSLAASGRADYEQYF
CDR3 DNA: TGTGCCAGCAGCTTGGCGGCTAGCGGGAGGGCCGATTACGAGCAGTACTTC
clone size: .
D gene: TRBD2
V gene: TRBV5-5
J gene: TRBJ2-7

CDR3 protein: CASSPGTDFYGYTF
CDR3 DNA: TGTGCCAGCTCACCCGGGACAGACTTCTATGGCTACACCTTC
clone size: .
D gene: TRBD1
V gene: TRBV18
J gene: TRBJ1-2

CDR3 protein: CASSPGGLSYEQYF
CDR3 DNA: TGTGCCAGCAGCCCAGGGGGGCTAAGCTACGAGCAGTACTTC
clone size: few
D gene: .
V gene: TRBV11-3
J gene: TRBJ2-7

CDR3 protein: CASSPNYPVGEKLFF
CDR3 DNA: TGTGCCAGCAGTCCGAACTATCCCGTCGGGGAAAAACTGTTTTTT
clone size: .
D gene: .
V gene: TRBV5-6
J gene: TRBJ1-4

CDR3 protein: CASSPPSGAETQYF
CDR3 DNA: TGTGCCAGCTCACCACCTTCGGGAGCAGAGACCCAGTACTTC
clone size: once
D gene: .
V gene: TRBV18
J gene: TRBJ2-5

CDR3 protein: CASGLFGGTDTQYF
CDR3 DNA: TGTGCTAGTGGTTTGTTCGGGGGCACAGATACGCAGTATTTT
clone size: few
D gene: .
V gene: TRBV12-5
J gene: TRBJ2-3

CDR3 protein: CASSESGQGLNEKLFF
CDR3 DNA: TGTGCCAGCAGTGAATCGGGACAGGGGCTGAATGAAAAACTGTTTTTT
clone size: .
D gene: TRBD1
V gene: TRBV6-1
J gene: TRBJ1-4

CDR3 protein: CASSVAPQGEGGLADTQYF
CDR3 DNA: TGTGCCAGCAGCGTAGCGCCCCAAGGGGAGGGAGGGTTGGCAGATACGCAGTATTTT
clone size: .
D gene: TRBD2
V gene: TRBV9
J gene: TRBJ2-3

CDR3 protein: CASSFGGLASREQYF
CDR3 DNA: TGTGCCAGCAGTTTTGGGGGACTAGCGTCTCGCGAGCAGTACTTC
clone size: .
D gene: TRBD2
V gene: TRBV27
J gene: TRBJ2-7

CDR3 protein: CASSVNTYEQYF
CDR3 DNA: TGTGCCAGCAGCGTAAACACCTACGAGCAGTACTTC
clone size: .
D gene: .
V gene: TRBV9
J gene: TRBJ2-7

CDR3 protein: CASSLRETSGGGSEQFF
CDR3 DNA: TGTGCCAGCAGCTTAAGGGAGACTAGCGGAGGTGGAAGTGAGCAGTTCTTC
clone size: .
D gene: TRBD2
V gene: TRBV7-6
J gene: TRBJ2-1

CDR3 protein: CASSLGSSYGYTF
CDR3 DNA: TGTGCCAGCAGTTTGGGCAGTAGCTATGGCTACACCTTC
clone size: .
D gene: .
V gene: TRBV28
J gene: TRBJ1-2

CDR3 protein: CASSVQSGGSNQPQHF
CDR3 DNA: TGTGCCAGCAGTGTTCAATCCGGGGGGAGCAATCAGCCCCAGCATTTT
clone size: few
D gene: .
V gene: TRBV6-1
J gene: TRBJ1-5

CDR3 protein: CASSLRGINSPLHF
CDR3 DNA: TGTGCCAGCAGCTTAAGGGGAATCAATTCACCCCTCCACTTT
clone size: .
D gene: .
V gene: TRBV5-6
J gene: TRBJ1-6

CDR3 protein: CAIRSGGGTSNQPQHF
CDR3 DNA: TGTGCCATCAGGAGCGGGGGAGGAACTAGCAATCAGCCCCAGCATTTT
clone size: .
D gene: .
V gene: TRBV10-3
J gene: TRBJ1-5

CDR3 protein: CASSHWGGPTYNEQFF
CDR3 DNA: TGTGCCAGCAGCCACTGGGGAGGGCCAACCTACAATGAGCAGTTCTTC
clone size: .
D gene: TRBD2
V gene: TRBV4-2
J gene: TRBJ2-1

CDR3 protein: CAWRLKGTTETQYF
CDR3 DNA: TGTGCCTGGAGACTTAAGGGGACTACGGAGACCCAGTACTTC
clone size: once
D gene: TRBD2
V gene: TRBV30
J gene: TRBJ2-5

CDR3 protein: CASSFPTKGNTIYF
CDR3 DNA: TGTGCCAGCAGCTTCCCGACTAAAGGAAACACCATATATTTT
clone size: .
D gene: .
V gene: TRBV7-9
J gene: TRBJ1-3

CDR3 protein: CASSDEQNSPLHF
CDR3 DNA: TGCGCCAGCAGCGATGAGCAAAATTCACCCCTCCACTTT
clone size: .
D gene: .
V gene: TRBV5-1
J gene: TRBJ1-6

CDR3 protein: CASRGQGVNYEQYF
CDR3 DNA: TGTGCCAGCAGGGGGCAGGGGGTCAACTACGAGCAGTACTTC
clone size: .
D gene: TRBD1
V gene: TRBV5-6
J gene: TRBJ2-7

CDR3 protein: CASSLGQGDSPLHF
CDR3 DNA: TGTGCCAGCTCACTGGGACAGGGGGATTCACCCCTCCACTTT
clone size: .
D gene: TRBD1
V gene: TRBV18
J gene: TRBJ1-6

CDR3 protein: CASSRGRGYKNTEAFF
CDR3 DNA: TGTGCCAGTAGCCGGGGCAGGGGATACAAGAACACTGAAGCTTTCTTT
clone size: .
D gene: .
V gene: TRBV19
J gene: TRBJ1-1

CDR3 protein: CASSSGGRGYF
CDR3 DNA: TGTGCCAGCAGCTCCGGGGGGCGCGGGTACTTC
clone size: .
D gene: .
V gene: TRBV6-6
J gene: TRBJ2-5

CDR3 protein: CASSPGGGRERQFF
CDR3 DNA: TGTGCCAGCAGTCCAGGCGGGGGGCGCGAAAGGCAGTTCTTC
clone size: .
D gene: TRBD2
V gene: TRBV6-5
J gene: TRBJ2-1

CDR3 protein: CASSTYTYEQYF
CDR3 DNA: TGTGCCAGTAGTACTTACACCTACGAGCAGTACTTC
clone size: few
D gene: .
V gene: TRBV19
J gene: TRBJ2-7

CDR3 protein: CASSFPGQGAEEQYF
CDR3 DNA: TGTGCCAGCAGCTTCCCGGGACAGGGGGCGGAAGAGCAGTACTTC
clone size: .
D gene: TRBD1
V gene: TRBV5-4
J gene: TRBJ2-7

CDR3 protein: CASSDPDREKEKLFF
CDR3 DNA: TGTGCCAGCAGTGACCCGGACAGGGAGAAAGAAAAACTGTTTTTT
clone size: .
D gene: TRBD1
V gene: TRBV2
J gene: TRBJ1-4

CDR3 protein: CASSLFLAGGGRETQYF
CDR3 DNA: TGTGCCAGCAGCTTATTCCTAGCGGGAGGGGGGAGGGAGACCCAGTACTTC
clone size: .
D gene: TRBD2
V gene: TRBV7-8
J gene: TRBJ2-5

CDR3 protein: CASSWLAGGRTDTQYF
CDR3 DNA: TGTGCCAGCAGTTGGCTAGCGGGGGGGAGGACAGATACGCAGTATTTT
clone size: .
D gene: TRBD2
V gene: TRBV27
J gene: TRBJ2-3

CDR3 protein: CASSPRNRGLNTEAFF
CDR3 DNA: TGTGCCAGCAGCCCACGCAACAGGGGGTTGAACACTGAAGCTTTCTTT
clone size: .
D gene: TRBD1
V gene: TRBV5-4
J gene: TRBJ1-1

CDR3 protein: CASSLWTGAGSPLHF
CDR3 DNA: TGTGCCAGCAGCTTATGGACAGGGGCGGGTTCACCCCTCCACTTT
clone size: .
D gene: TRBD1
V gene: TRBV7-8
J gene: TRBJ1-6

CDR3 protein: CASRTGQLNYGYTF
CDR3 DNA: TGTGCCAGCAGAACAGGACAGCTCAACTATGGCTACACCTTC
clone size: .
D gene: .
V gene: TRBV6-6
J gene: TRBJ1-2

CDR3 protein: CASSVTSGGVTDTQYF
CDR3 DNA: TGTGCCAGCAGCGTGACTAGCGGGGGAGTAACAGATACGCAGTATTTT
clone size: .
D gene: TRBD2
V gene: TRBV7-6
J gene: TRBJ2-3

CDR3 protein: CASSLARGYEQYF
CDR3 DNA: TGTGCCAGCAGCTTAGCGCGGGGATACGAGCAGTACTTC
clone size: .
D gene: .
V gene: TRBV7-2
J gene: TRBJ2-7

CDR3 protein: CASSQERTGVYEQYF
CDR3 DNA: TGCGCCAGCAGCCAAGAAAGGACAGGAGTCTACGAGCAGTACTTC
clone size: .
D gene: TRBD1
V gene: TRBV4-3
J gene: TRBJ2-7

CDR3 protein: CASRPVRGGAAETQYF
CDR3 DNA: TGTGCCAGCAGGCCCGTACGGGGGGGGGCCGCGGAGACCCAGTACTTC
clone size: few
D gene: TRBD2
V gene: TRBV13
J gene: TRBJ2-5

CDR3 protein: CASSGTGGSQPQHF
CDR3 DNA: TGTGCCAGCTCCGGGACAGGGGGTTCTCAGCCCCAGCATTTT
clone size: .
D gene: TRBD1
V gene: TRBV6-1
J gene: TRBJ1-5

CDR3 protein: CASSYVGGVGEQFF
CDR3 DNA: TGTGCCAGCAGTTACGTAGGCGGGGTCGGTGAGCAGTTCTTC
clone size: .
D gene: .
V gene: TRBV6-6
J gene: TRBJ2-1

CDR3 protein: CASSLGRVYEQYF
CDR3 DNA: TGTGCCAGCAGCTTGGGCAGGGTCTACGAGCAGTACTTC
clone size: .
D gene: .
V gene: TRBV5-6
J gene: TRBJ2-7

CDR3 protein: CASSFSGTGLYEQYF
CDR3 DNA: TGTGCCAGCAGCTTTTCCGGGACAGGGCTCTACGAGCAGTACTTC
clone size: .
D gene: TRBD1
V gene: TRBV11-1
J gene: TRBJ2-7

CDR3 protein: CASSLDLGQEQYF
CDR3 DNA: TGTGCCAGCAGCTTAGATCTTGGACAAGAGCAGTACTTC
clone size: .
D gene: .
V gene: TRBV11-2
J gene: TRBJ2-7

CDR3 protein: CASSSRPSGGLQLQETQYF
CDR3 DNA: TGCGCCAGCAGCTCCCGTCCTAGCGGGGGGCTCCAACTTCAAGAGACCCAGTACTTC
clone size: .
D gene: TRBD2
V gene: TRBV5-1
J gene: TRBJ2-5

CDR3 protein: CASSQGQGNTEAFF
CDR3 DNA: TGTGCCAGCTCACAGGGACAGGGGAACACTGAAGCTTTCTTT
clone size: few
D gene: TRBD1
V gene: TRBV18
J gene: TRBJ1-1

CDR3 protein: CASSLVGQGGTEAFF
CDR3 DNA: TGTGCCAGCAGCTTAGTCGGACAGGGGGGCACTGAAGCTTTCTTT
clone size: .
D gene: TRBD1
V gene: TRBV11-1
J gene: TRBJ1-1